The clone carrying this TCR beta chain turned up a few times. Its specificity is unknown. This sample is part of a study of metastatic and nonmetastatic thyroid tumors. Across the study: The study looked at repertoires side by side in blood and in tumor or nodule tissue from malignant and benign thyroid patients.

As originally analysed: A classifier for distant metastasis in papillary thyroid cancer was constructed using CDR3 differences observed across clinicopathological groups. TCRdb re-called the PCR reads with MiXCR. For this entry, the V and J calls and clone size follow TCRdb and not the study's own pipeline. The sample carries about 32,000 clones, over 15% recorded once. General observations from the study: It was reported that TCR beta diversity was significantly higher in malignant thyroid tumors than benign nodules, in blood and tumor.

Patients had received no treatment of any kind before thyroid surgery. The CDR3 runs to 21 residues. V lost 3 bases and J lost 0; bases outside the gene matches: 10. This clonotype originated in a female donor with papillary thyroid cancer or a benign thyroid nodule (not recorded which). Some clones in this sample may be carry-over from other donors' samples. The rearrangement links TRBV7-1 to TRBJ2-6, with 14 bases that match TRBD2. TRBV7-1 is sorted into the ORF group, with uncertain function. The sequenced sample was blood. The CDR3 loop reads CASSSRGLAGVLHSGANVLTF. In nucleotides, the CDR3 is TGTGCCAGCAGCTCCAGGGGACTAGCGGGAGTTTTGCACTCTGGGGCCAACGTCCTGACTTTC.